The 26 T cell receptor beta chains below all came from one sample that was sequenced in a study of OX40 agonist ivuxolimab in advanced cancers. The repertoire was sequenced with immunoSEQ multiplex PCR; TCRdb's copy has only in-frame clones and lacks some. This table holds more than 20,000 clones, around 89% found once. The sequencing used CD4+ or CD8+ T cells sorted from blood, collected in a trial of the OX40 agonist ivuxolimab. Receptors originate from an adult with an advanced solid tumor such as melanoma, head and neck, liver or kidney cancer.

This chain uses TRBV6-1 with TRBJ2-7; D uncertain. V dropped 3 bases and J dropped 5 bases, with 11 bases sitting between them. The germline V gene encodes CDR1 MNHNS and CDR2 SASEGT. This CDR3 is built from 13 residues. The chain's CDR3 is CASSERRPNEQYF. Written as DNA, the CDR3 is TGTGCCAGCAGTGAGCGGAGACCTAACGAGCAGTACTTC.

This sequence joins TRBV4-1 and TRBJ2-5, with D possibly matching TRBD2 (5 bases). The J call may be incorrect, as the DNA end agrees better with TRBJ2-7. Germline lookup yields CDR1 MGHRA and CDR2 YSYEKL. There are 16 residues in the CDR3. The CDR3 loop is CASSQGTGQEAYEQYF. CDR3 nucleotide sequence: TGCGCCAGCAGCCAAGGGACTGGGCAGGAGGCCTACGAGCAGTACTTC.

About this clone itself: Other DNA sequences within the sample encode an identical CDR3. V gene TRBV7-9 combines with J gene TRBJ1-1; no clear D gene. Germline loops: CDR1 SEHNR, CDR2 FQNEAQ (reference sequence). This CDR3 is 12 amino acids long. Trimming took 3 bases from V and 0 from J, leaving 2 bases between them. The CDR3 here is CASSFLNTEAFF. CDR3 DNA sequence: TGTGCCAGCAGCTTCTTGAACACTGAAGCTTTCTTT.

The chain combines TRBV9 with TRBJ2-3; 7 bases map to TRBD2. The CDR3 consists of 16 residues. The germline CDR1 and CDR2 sequences are SGDLS and YYNGEE. V shed 0 bases and J 4 bases; nucleotides not matched to a gene: 8. CDR3 sequence reads: CASSVGWEGAADTQYF. CDR3 bases: TGTGCCAGCAGCGTAGGGTGGGAGGGAGCCGCAGATACGCAGTATTTT.

This chain uses TRBV11-2 with TRBJ1-2; 7 bases match TRBD1. Germline-derived CDR1 and CDR2 are SGHAT and FQNNGV. Trimming at V came to 0 bases and at J to 7 bases, leaving 11 bases not matched to a gene. The CDR3 runs to 16 residues. CDR3 bases: TGTGCCAGCAGCTTAGATCCCAAGGGGACAGAGACTGGCTACACCTTC. Protein product: CASSLDPKGTETGYTF.

V and J are TRBV9 and TRBJ2-1; tentatively, D is TRBD1 (5 bases). Looked up from germline, CDR1 is SGDLS and CDR2 is YYNGEE. The CDR3 runs 15 residues. Deletions cut 3 bases from V and 7 bases from J, with 17 bases between. The CDR3 loop reads CASSAEGVGRNEQFF. The CDR3 DNA follows: TGTGCCAGCAGCGCAGAAGGGGTTGGGCGTAATGAGCAGTTCTTC.

The chain is built from TRBV10-3 and TRBJ2-3; 12 bases align to TRBD2. CDR1 ENHRY and CDR2 SYGVKD come from the germline V gene. The trim removed 7 bases at V and 7 bases at J, leaving 9 bases unmatched. The CDR3 spans 15 residues. The CDR3 DNA follows: TGTGCCATCACCCAGACTAGCGGGAGATTTCATACGCAGTATTTT. Translation: CAITQTSGRFHTQYF.

This chain connects TRBV5-1 to TRBJ2-7, with TRBD2 matching 11 bases. This CDR3 contains 16 residues. Looked up from germline, CDR1 is SGHRS and CDR2 is YFSETQ. The V segment lost 4 bases and the J segment 0 bases; nucleotides outside the gene matches: 6. The CDR3 loop reads CASSDLAGGSSYEQYF. CDR3 DNA sequence: TGCGCCAGCAGCGATCTAGCGGGGGGCAGCTCCTACGAGCAGTACTTC. The variable domain in full, completed from reference TRBV5-1 and TRBJ2-7, reads KAGVTQTPRYLIKTRGQQVTLSCSPISGHRSVSWYQQTPGQGLQFLFEYFSETQRNKGNFPGRFSGRQFSNSRSEMNVSTLELGDSALYLCASSDLAGGSSYEQYFGPGTRLTVT.

The J gene is TRBJ2-7, the V gene TRBV4-1; tentative D call: TRBD2 (6 bases). The CDR3 is 13 amino acids. V lost 1 base, J lost 7 bases, and 11 bases lay in between. Germline V gene data show CDR1 as MGHRA and CDR2 as YSYEKL. The CDR3 DNA is TGCGCCAGCAGCCAAGGCCCGGCGGGGGAGCAGTACTTC. Protein: CASSQGPAGEQYF.

The V and J genes are TRBV5-5 and TRBJ2-4; maybe TRBD2 (6 bases). Trimming shortened V by 3 bases and J by 5 bases, and 18 bases separated the two germline ends. Germline CDR1 is SGHKS and CDR2 is YYEKEE (reference sequence). The CDR3 is 16 amino acids. The CDR3 sequence: CASSSYSGGVENIQYF. The DNA of the CDR3 is TGTGCCAGCAGCTCCTATTCCGGGGGAGTCGAAAACATTCAGTACTTC. Based on the CDR3 plus reference TRBV5-5 and TRBJ2-4, the full variable domain is DAGVTQSPTHLIKTRGQQVTLRCSPISGHKSVSWYQQVLGQGPQFIFQYYEKEERGRGNFPDRFSARQFPNYSSELNVNALLLGDSALYLCASSSYSGGVENIQYFGAGTRLSVL.

J is TRBJ2-2 and V is TRBV21-1. TRBV21-1 is noted as a pseudogene. CDR3 size: 14 residues. CDR3 in amino acids: CASSGLGDTGELFF. The CDR3 DNA reads TGTGCCAGCAGCGGGTTAGGCGACACCGGGGAGCTGTTTTTT.

The rearrangement uses TRBV29-1 and TRBJ2-1; 11 bases are a match to TRBD2. This CDR3 region has 14 residues. Germline values: CDR1 SQVTM, CDR2 ANQGSEA. J lost 2 bases, V lost 5 bases, and 2 bases had no gene match. The DNA for the CDR3 is TGCAGCGTTCGGGGACTAGCGGCCTACAATGAGCAGTTCTTC. Translating it yields CSVRGLAAYNEQFF.

This chain connects TRBV11-2 to TRBJ1-1; D might be TRBD1 (5 bases). V lost 2 bases to trimming and J lost 7 bases, with 17 bases between them. The germline CDR1 and CDR2 sequences are SGHAT and FQNNGV. This CDR3 contains 15 residues. CDR3 residues: CASSLWPGRIDEAFF. The CDR3 DNA sequence: TGTGCCAGCAGCTTATGGCCAGGGAGAATAGATGAAGCTTTCTTT.

The chain has TRBV19 and TRBJ1-5; the match to TRBD1 covers 7 bases. This CDR3 comprises 16 residues. V lost 4 bases to trimming and J lost 2 bases; unmatched junction nucleotides: 8. Per the germline V gene, CDR1 is LNHDA and CDR2 is SQIVND (reference sequence). The chain's CDR3 is CASSTLTGFGNQPQHF. DNA of the CDR3: TGTGCCAGTAGTACCCTGACAGGGTTCGGCAATCAGCCCCAGCATTTT.

This clone qualifies as medium-sized. The chain joins TRBV19 to TRBJ1-1, with 7 bases fitting TRBD1. The germline V gene has CDR1 LNHDA and CDR2 SQIVND (reference sequence). This CDR3 region has 15 residues. Trimming removed 3 bases from V and 3 bases from J; junction bases left unmatched: 7. CDR3 in DNA: TGTGCCAGTAGTATCCAGGGGGATAGGGACACTGAAGCTTTCTTT. Translation: CASSIQGDRDTEAFF.

This chain uses TRBV27 with TRBJ1-2; perhaps TRBD1 as D (6 bases). The CDR3 contains 13 residues. The V and J ends lost 3 bases and 7 bases respectively, with 12 bases between them. CDR1 is MNHEY and CDR2 is SMNVEV in the germline V gene (reference sequence). CDR3 amino acids: CASSFGGAAGYTF. The CDR3 region has the DNA TGTGCCAGCAGTTTTGGGGGGGCGGCTGGCTACACCTTC.

V usage is TRBV6-5 and J usage is TRBJ1-3; D remains unclear. The germline CDR1 and CDR2 sequences are MNHEY and SVGAGI. The CDR3 covers 14 residues. V shed 8 bases and J shed 0 bases, with 11 bases lying between them. For the CDR3, the DNA is TGTGCCAGCTTCAAAGAGAGCTCTGGAAACACCATATATTTT. Translating gives CASFKESSGNTIYF.

V and J are TRBV6-1 and TRBJ1-1; D is unclear. CDR3 length: 15 amino acids. From germline, CDR1 is MNHNS and CDR2 SASEGT. Between the trimmed V and J ends, which lost 0 bases and 5 bases, there was a span of 13 bases. The CDR3 reads CASSEAGWLQTEAFF. CDR3 bases: TGTGCCAGCAGTGAAGCCGGATGGCTGCAAACTGAAGCTTTCTTT.

The chain joins TRBV6-1 to TRBJ2-7; the D gene could be TRBD1 or TRBD2 (6 bases each). This CDR3 contains 15 residues. Trimming cost V 1 base and J 0 bases, with 10 bases left between them. Germline assignment: CDR1 MNHNS and CDR2 SASEGT. The CDR3: CASSEVRGVSYEQYF. CDR3 DNA: TGTGCCAGCAGTGAAGTAAGGGGGGTCTCCTACGAGCAGTACTTC.

This chain connects TRBV15 to TRBJ1-2, with D possibly matching TRBD1 (6 bases). The CDR3 contains 16 residues. V dropped 6 bases and J dropped 7 bases, with 24 bases sitting between them. Germline CDR1 LNHNV, CDR2 YYDKDF (reference sequence). The CDR3 sequence: CATRNRWGQRTSGYTF. CDR3 bases: TGTGCCACCAGGAATAGGTGGGGACAACGAACATCTGGCTACACCTTC.

This chain links TRBV5-8 with TRBJ1-2; D is undetermined. Germline V gene lookup returns CDR1 SGHTS and CDR2 YDEGEE. V gave up 6 bases and J gave up 6 bases, with 18 bases separating them. The CDR3 consists of 14 residues. In DNA form, the CDR3 reads TGTGCCAGCACCGGTGGCCCCATTGTGGATGGCTACACCTTC. Protein: CASTGGPIVDGYTF.

This sequence joins TRBV19 and TRBJ1-1, with D unclear. The CDR3 is 11 residues long. Germline CDR1 is LNHDA and CDR2 is SQIVND (reference sequence). V was cut by 3 bases and J by 10 bases, with 9 bases left in between. Here the CDR3 DNA reads TGTGCCAGTAGTATGAGGTCCGGAGCTTTCTTT. Amino acid sequence: CASSMRSGAFF.

The rearrangement links TRBV18 to TRBJ2-3; D ambiguous. Germline lookup yields CDR1 KGHSH and CDR2 LQKENI. The V and J ends lost 6 bases and 6 bases respectively, with 4 bases between them. The CDR3 is 10 residues long. CDR3 in DNA: TGTGCCAGCTCCGAGGATACGCAGTATTTT. It yields the protein CASSEDTQYF.

This clone was counted only a few times. The chain joins TRBV9 to TRBJ1-1; D uncertain. V gave up 0 bases and J gave up 2 bases, with 2 bases separating them. Germline lookup yields CDR1 SGDLS and CDR2 YYNGEE. There are 12 residues in the CDR3. This CDR3 reads CASSVDNTEAFF. In DNA form, the CDR3 reads TGTGCCAGCAGCGTAGACAACACTGAAGCTTTCTTT. Combining the CDR3 with reference TRBV9 and TRBJ1-1 gives the whole variable domain DSGVTQTPKHLITATGQRVTLRCSPRSGDLSVYWYQQSLDQGLQFLIQYYNGEERAKGNILERFSAQQFPDLHSELNLSSLELGDSALYFCASSVDNTEAFFGQGTRLTVV.

The chain joins TRBV11-2 to TRBJ2-5; 7 bases agree with TRBD1. V lost 4 bases and J lost 5; bases outside the gene matches: 7. The CDR3 runs 14 residues. Germline assignment: CDR1 SGHAT and CDR2 FQNNGV. DNA for the CDR3: TGTGCCAGCAGCTGGGCAGGGGGTGGGGAGACCCAGTACTTC. The encoded protein is CASSWAGGGETQYF.

This rearrangement joins TRBV9 to TRBJ1-4, with D unclear. CDR1 is SGDLS, CDR2 YYNGEE, per germline. This CDR3 is built from 16 residues. With 0 bases removed from V and 0 bases from J, the gap between germline ends came to 9 bases. The CDR3 DNA reads TGTGCCAGCAGCGTAGGGCGGGCAGCAACTAATGAAAAACTGTTTTTT. Translated: CASSVGRAATNEKLFF.